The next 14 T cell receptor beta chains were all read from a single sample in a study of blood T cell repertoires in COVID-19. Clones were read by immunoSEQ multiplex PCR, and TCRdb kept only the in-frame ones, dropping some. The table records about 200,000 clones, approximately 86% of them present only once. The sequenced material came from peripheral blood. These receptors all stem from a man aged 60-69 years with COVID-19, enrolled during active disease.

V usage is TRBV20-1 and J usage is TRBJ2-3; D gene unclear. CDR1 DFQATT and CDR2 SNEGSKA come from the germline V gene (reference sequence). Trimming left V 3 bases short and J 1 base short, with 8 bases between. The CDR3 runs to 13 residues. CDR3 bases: TGCAGTGCTAGTAAGTCAGGCACAGATACGCAGTATTTT. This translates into CSASKSGTDTQYF.

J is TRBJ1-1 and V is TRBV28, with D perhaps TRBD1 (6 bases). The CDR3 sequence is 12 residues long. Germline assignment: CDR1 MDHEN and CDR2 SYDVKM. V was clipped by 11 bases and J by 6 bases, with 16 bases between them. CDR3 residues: CAGRGAEPEAFF. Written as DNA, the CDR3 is TGTGCCGGGAGGGGGGCCGAGCCTGAAGCTTTCTTT.

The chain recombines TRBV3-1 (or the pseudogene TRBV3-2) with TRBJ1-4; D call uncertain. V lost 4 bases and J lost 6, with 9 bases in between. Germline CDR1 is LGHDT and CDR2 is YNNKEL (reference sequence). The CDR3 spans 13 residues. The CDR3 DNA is TGTGCCAGCAGCCGGGTCCGGGATGAAAAACTGTTTTTT. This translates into CASSRVRDEKLFF.

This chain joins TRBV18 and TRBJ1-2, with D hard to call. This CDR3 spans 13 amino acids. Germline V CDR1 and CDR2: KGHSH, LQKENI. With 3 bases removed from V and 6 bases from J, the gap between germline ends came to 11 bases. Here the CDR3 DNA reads TGTGCCAGCTCACCCAACCGGTACGATGGCTACACCTTC. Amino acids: CASSPNRYDGYTF.

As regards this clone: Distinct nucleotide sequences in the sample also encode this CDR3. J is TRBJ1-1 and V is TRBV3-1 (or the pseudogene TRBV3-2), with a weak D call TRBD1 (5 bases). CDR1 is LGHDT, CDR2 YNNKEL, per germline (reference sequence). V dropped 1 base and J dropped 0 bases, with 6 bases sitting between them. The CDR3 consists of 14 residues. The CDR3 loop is CASSQVQVNTEAFF. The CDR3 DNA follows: TGTGCCAGCAGCCAAGTACAGGTGAACACTGAAGCTTTCTTT.

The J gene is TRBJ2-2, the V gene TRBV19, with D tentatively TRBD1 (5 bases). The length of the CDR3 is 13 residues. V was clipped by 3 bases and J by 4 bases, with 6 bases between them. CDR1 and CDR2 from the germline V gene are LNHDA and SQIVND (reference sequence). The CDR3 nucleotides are TGTGCCAGTAGTATGGGGCCCACCGGGGAGCTGTTTTTT. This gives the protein CASSMGPTGELFF.

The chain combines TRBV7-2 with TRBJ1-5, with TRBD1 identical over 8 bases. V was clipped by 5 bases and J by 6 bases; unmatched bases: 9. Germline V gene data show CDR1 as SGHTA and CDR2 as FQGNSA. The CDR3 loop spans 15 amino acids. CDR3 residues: CASSQLRGRGQPQHF. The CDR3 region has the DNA TGTGCCAGCAGCCAACTCAGGGGGCGCGGTCAGCCCCAGCATTTT.

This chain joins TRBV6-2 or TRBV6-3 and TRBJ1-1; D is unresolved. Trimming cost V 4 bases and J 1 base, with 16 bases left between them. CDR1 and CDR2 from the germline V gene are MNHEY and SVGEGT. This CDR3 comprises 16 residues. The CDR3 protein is CASSFLPDFPNTEAFF. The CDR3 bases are TGTGCCAGCAGTTTCCTGCCGGACTTCCCGAACACTGAAGCTTTCTTT.

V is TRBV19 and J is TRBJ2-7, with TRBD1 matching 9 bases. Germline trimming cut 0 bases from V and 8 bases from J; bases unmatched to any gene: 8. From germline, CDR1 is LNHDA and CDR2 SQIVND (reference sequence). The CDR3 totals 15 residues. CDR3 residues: CASSIDGGQGSKQYF. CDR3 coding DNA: TGTGCCAGTAGTATAGATGGAGGACAGGGGTCGAAGCAGTACTTC.

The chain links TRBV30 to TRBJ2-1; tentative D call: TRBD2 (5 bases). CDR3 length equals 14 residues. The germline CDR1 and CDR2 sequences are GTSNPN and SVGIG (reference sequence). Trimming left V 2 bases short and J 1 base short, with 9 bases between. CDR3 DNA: TGTGCCTGGAGTAAAGGGAGTTCCTACAATGAGCAGTTCTTC. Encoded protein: CAWSKGSSYNEQFF.

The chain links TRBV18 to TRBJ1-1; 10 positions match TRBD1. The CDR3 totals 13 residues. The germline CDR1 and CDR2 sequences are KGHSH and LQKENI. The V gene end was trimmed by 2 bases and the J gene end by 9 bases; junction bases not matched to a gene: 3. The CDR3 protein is CASSPGQGGKAFF. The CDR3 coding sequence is TGTGCCAGCTCACCAGGACAGGGGGGAAAAGCTTTCTTT. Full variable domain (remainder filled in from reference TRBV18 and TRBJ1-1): NAGVMQNPRHLVRRRGQEARLRCSPMKGHSHVYWYRQLPEEGLKFMVYLQKENIIDESGMPKERFSAEFPKEGPSILRIQQVVRGDSAAYFCASSPGQGGKAFFGQGTRLTVV.

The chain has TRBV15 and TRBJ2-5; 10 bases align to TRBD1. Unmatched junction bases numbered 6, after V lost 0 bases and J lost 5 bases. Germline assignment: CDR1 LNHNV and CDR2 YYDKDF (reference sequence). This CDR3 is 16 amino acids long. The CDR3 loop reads CATSREAGQGMETQYF. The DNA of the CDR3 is TGTGCCACCAGCAGAGAAGCGGGACAGGGGATGGAGACCCAGTACTTC.

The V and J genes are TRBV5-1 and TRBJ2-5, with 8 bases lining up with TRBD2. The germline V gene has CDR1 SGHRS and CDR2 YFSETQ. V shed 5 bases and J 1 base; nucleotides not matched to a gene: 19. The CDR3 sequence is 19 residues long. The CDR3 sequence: CASRTVSLGSGGGQETQYF. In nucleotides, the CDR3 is TGCGCCAGCAGGACCGTGTCGCTTGGAAGCGGGGGAGGCCAAGAGACCCAGTACTTC.

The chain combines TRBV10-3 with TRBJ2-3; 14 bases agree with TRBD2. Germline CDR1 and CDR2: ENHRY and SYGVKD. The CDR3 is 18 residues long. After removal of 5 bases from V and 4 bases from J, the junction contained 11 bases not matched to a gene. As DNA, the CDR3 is TGTGCCATCAGTAAGGGACTAGCGGGAGCGGGGGGCCCAGATACGCAGTATTTT. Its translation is CAISKGLAGAGGPDTQYF.